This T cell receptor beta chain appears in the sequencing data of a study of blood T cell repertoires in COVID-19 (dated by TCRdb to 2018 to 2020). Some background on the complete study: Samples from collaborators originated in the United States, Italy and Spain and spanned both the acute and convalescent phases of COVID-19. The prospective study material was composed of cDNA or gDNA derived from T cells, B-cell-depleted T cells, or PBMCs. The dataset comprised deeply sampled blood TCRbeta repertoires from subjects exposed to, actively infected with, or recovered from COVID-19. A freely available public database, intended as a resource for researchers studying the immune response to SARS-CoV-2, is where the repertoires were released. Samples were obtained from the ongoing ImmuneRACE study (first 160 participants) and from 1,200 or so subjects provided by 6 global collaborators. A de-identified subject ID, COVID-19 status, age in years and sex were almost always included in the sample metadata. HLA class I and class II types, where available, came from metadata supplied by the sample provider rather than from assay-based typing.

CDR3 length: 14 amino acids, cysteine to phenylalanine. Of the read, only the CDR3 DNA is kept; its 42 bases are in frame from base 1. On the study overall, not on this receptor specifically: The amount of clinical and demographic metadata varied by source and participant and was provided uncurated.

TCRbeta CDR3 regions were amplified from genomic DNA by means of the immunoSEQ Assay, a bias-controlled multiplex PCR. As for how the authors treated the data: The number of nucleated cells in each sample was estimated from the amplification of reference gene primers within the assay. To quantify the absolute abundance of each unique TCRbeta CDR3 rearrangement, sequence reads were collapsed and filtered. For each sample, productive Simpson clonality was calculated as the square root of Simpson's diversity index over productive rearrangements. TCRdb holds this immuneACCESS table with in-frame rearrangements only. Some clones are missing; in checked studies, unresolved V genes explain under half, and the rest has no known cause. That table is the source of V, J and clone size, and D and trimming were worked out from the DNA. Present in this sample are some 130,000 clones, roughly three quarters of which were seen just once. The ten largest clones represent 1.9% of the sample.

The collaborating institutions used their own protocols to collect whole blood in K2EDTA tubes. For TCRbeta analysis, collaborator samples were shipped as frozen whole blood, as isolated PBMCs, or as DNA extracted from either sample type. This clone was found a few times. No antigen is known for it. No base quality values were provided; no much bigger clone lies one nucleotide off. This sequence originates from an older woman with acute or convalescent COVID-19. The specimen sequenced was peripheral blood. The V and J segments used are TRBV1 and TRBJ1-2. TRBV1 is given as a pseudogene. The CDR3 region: CTSRQRSGSYGYTF. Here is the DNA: TGCACCAGCCGCCAGAGATCCGGGTCCTATGGCTACACCTTC.